This entry concerns a single T cell receptor beta chain. This record comes from a study of T-cell reconstitution after alpha-beta-depleted transplantation in children. The CDR3 spans 13 residues. The germline gives CDR1 MNHEY, CDR2 SVGAGI. V lost 2 bases and J 0 bases, leaving 5 bases between the germline ends. Construction of the TCRbeta library involved unique molecular identifiers. TCRdb re-analysed the PCR reads in MiXCR, keeping a single row per CDR3 protein. The table lists about 250,000 distinct CDR3 sequences, roughly a quarter of them singletons. The sequencing here drew on PBMCs, mostly from graft donor cells, taken 360 days after TCRalphabeta/CD19-depleted stem cell transplant. The J gene is TRBJ2-7, the V gene TRBV6-5; D is undetermined. The clonotype comes from a female patient aged 2-9 years who had a stem cell transplant for congenital amegakaryocytic thrombocytopenia, so the T cells may come from the graft donor. The CDR3, as DNA: TGTGCCAGCAGTTACGGCGACTCCTACGAGCAGTACTTC. Its protein product is CASSYGDSYEQYF.